This T cell receptor (beta chain) appears in the sequencing data of a study of blood T cell repertoires in COVID-19. The junction had 8 bases not matched to a gene; V was cut back by 5 bases and J by 6 bases. CDR1 is SNHLY, CDR2 FYNNEI, per germline. CDR3 length: 14 residues. Clones were sequenced by immunoSEQ multiplex PCR, and TCRdb holds only the in-frame ones, with some missing. The repertoire includes 200,000 or so clones, around four fifths of them detected once, and around 21% sits in the top ten. The source material was peripheral blood. The receptor comes from a human donor in a cohort sampled during active COVID-19. The J gene is TRBJ2-7, the V gene TRBV2; TRBD2 matches at 9 bases. This CDR3 is CASSITSGLFEQYF. The CDR3 nucleotides read TGTGCCAGCAGTATCACTAGCGGGCTCTTCGAGCAGTACTTC.